Shown below are 29 T cell receptor beta chains from a single sample sequenced in a study of cytomegalovirus exposure and HLA in healthy donors. PCR was performed using 60 Vbeta and 13 Jbeta primers. TCRdb's table, derived via immunoSEQ multiplex PCR, lists solely in-frame clones and lacks some. The sample lists about 200,000 clones, approximately 79% occurring once. The sequenced sample was PBMCs. All receptors come from a woman between 25 and 40 years old in good health and CMV-seropositive.

The chain is built from TRBV9 and TRBJ1-2; D remains unclear. The CDR3 is made up of 15 amino acids. Germline CDR1 is SGDLS and CDR2 is YYNGEE. Trimming cost V 0 bases and J 0 bases, with 9 bases left between them. The CDR3 loop reads CASSVDPESNYGYTF. The CDR3 region has the DNA TGTGCCAGCAGCGTAGACCCAGAATCTAACTATGGCTACACCTTC.

The V call is TRBV29-1, the J call TRBJ1-5; TRBD1 might be the D (5 bases). The CDR3 contains 13 residues. The V and J ends lost 6 bases and 4 bases respectively, with 13 bases between them. Germline CDR1 is SQVTM and CDR2 is ANQGSEA. CDR3 DNA sequence: TGCAGCGTGGCGGCAGGGCAAAATCAGCCCCAGCATTTT. Residues: CSVAAGQNQPQHF.

V gene TRBV4-1 combines with J gene TRBJ1-1; D perhaps matches TRBD1 (5 bases). The germline V gene has CDR1 MGHRA and CDR2 YSYEKL. This CDR3 spans 15 amino acids. Trimming took 1 base from V and 3 from J, leaving 12 bases between them. CDR3 residues: CASSQGGGADTEAFF. CDR3 DNA sequence: TGCGCCAGCAGCCAAGGGGGAGGGGCGGACACTGAAGCTTTCTTT.

The V gene is TRBV6-1, the J gene TRBJ2-1; the match to TRBD2 covers 9 bases. The V and J ends lost 4 bases and 0 bases, in that order; junction bases with no gene match: 4. CDR3 length equals 16 residues. Germline CDR1 and CDR2: MNHNS and SASEGT. The CDR3 spells CASSADSGSSYNEQFF. The DNA for the CDR3 is TGTGCCAGCAGTGCAGATAGCGGGAGCTCCTACAATGAGCAGTTCTTC.

This clone showed up just once. The rearrangement uses TRBV19 and TRBJ1-2, with 8 positions matching TRBD1. The J segment lost 4 bases and the V segment lost 3 bases, leaving 10 bases of the junction unmatched. The CDR3 is 16 residues long. Germline V gene sequence: CDR1 LNHDA, CDR2 SQIVND (reference sequence). The CDR3 protein is CASSIPAGGITYGYTF. In nucleotides, the CDR3 is TGTGCCAGTAGTATCCCGGCAGGGGGCATCACCTATGGCTACACCTTC.

The V gene is TRBV2, the J gene TRBJ2-7; D is undetermined. CDR3 length: 12 amino acids. Germline V gives CDR1 SNHLY, CDR2 FYNNEI. The V end was cut by 8 bases, the J end by 0 bases, with 8 bases between. The DNA of the CDR3 is TGTGCCAGCGAGGTCAGCTCCTACGAGCAGTACTTC. Translation gives CASEVSSYEQYF.

The rearrangement links TRBV2 to TRBJ1-4; possibly TRBD1 for D (5 bases). This CDR3 has 15 amino acids. V lost 2 bases and J 4 bases, leaving 11 bases between the germline ends. The germline V gene has CDR1 SNHLY and CDR2 FYNNEI. The CDR3 protein is CASSEQGGSNEKLFF. The CDR3 DNA is TGTGCCAGCAGTGAACAGGGAGGAAGTAATGAAAAACTGTTTTTT.

The V gene is TRBV7-9, the J gene TRBJ1-5; possibly TRBD1 for D (6 bases). This CDR3 spans 15 amino acids. From germline, CDR1 is SEHNR and CDR2 FQNEAQ (reference sequence). The V and J ends lost 2 bases and 0 bases respectively, with 8 bases between them. As DNA, the CDR3 is TGTGCCAGCAGCTTAACAGGGACTAGCAATCAGCCCCAGCATTTT. It yields the protein CASSLTGTSNQPQHF.

The genes are TRBV27 and TRBJ2-2; possibly TRBD1 for D (7 bases). Trimming cost V 4 bases and J 2 bases, with 11 bases left between them. The CDR3 consists of 15 residues. From germline, CDR1 is MNHEY and CDR2 SMNVEV (reference sequence). CDR3 DNA: TGTGCCAGCAGTTGGAGGGGGCTTAACACCGGGGAGCTGTTTTTT. Its translation: CASSWRGLNTGELFF.

This chain links TRBV7-9 with TRBJ2-2, with 8 bases aligning to TRBD2. The V gene end was trimmed by 1 base and the J gene end by 8 bases; junction bases not matched to a gene: 9. This CDR3 has 16 amino acids. Germline CDR1 SEHNR, CDR2 FQNEAQ (reference sequence). The CDR3 region is CASSLGGLALQGELFF. The CDR3 DNA is TGTGCCAGCAGCTTAGGCGGACTAGCTCTACAGGGGGAGCTGTTTTTT.

The chain has TRBV13 and TRBJ2-1, with a tentative D call TRBD1 (6 bases). This CDR3 region has 14 residues. From germline, CDR1 is PRHDT and CDR2 FYEKMQ (reference sequence). V was trimmed by 5 bases and J by 5 bases, leaving 13 bases between them. The CDR3 is CASSEDRTDNEQFF. The CDR3 coding sequence is TGTGCCAGCAGCGAGGACAGAACCGACAATGAGCAGTTCTTC.

This clone appeared a few times. The chain joins TRBV5-5 to TRBJ1-3, with D possibly TRBD1 on 6 matching bases. The germline V gene encodes CDR1 SGHKS and CDR2 YYEKEE (reference sequence). The germline V and J ends were trimmed by 3 bases and 1 base, with 11 bases remaining between them. The CDR3 has 15 residues. The CDR3 loop is CASSSGDYSGNTIYF. The CDR3 region has the DNA TGTGCCAGCAGCTCAGGGGACTATTCTGGAAACACCATATATTTT. The complete variable domain, with remaining parts taken from reference TRBV5-5 and TRBJ1-3, reads DAGVTQSPTHLIKTRGQQVTLRCSPISGHKSVSWYQQVLGQGPQFIFQYYEKEERGRGNFPDRFSARQFPNYSSELNVNALLLGDSALYLCASSSGDYSGNTIYFGEGSWLTVV.

The chain has TRBV6-5 and TRBJ1-1; tentative D call: TRBD1 (5 bases). Looked up from germline, CDR1 is MNHEY and CDR2 is SVGAGI. This CDR3 is built from 14 residues. V was shortened by 5 bases and J by 2 bases, with 12 bases between the two germline ends. This chain's CDR3 is CASSNMGGNTEAFF. DNA for the CDR3: TGTGCCAGCAGTAATATGGGGGGTAACACTGAAGCTTTCTTT.

The gene calls are TRBV29-1 and TRBJ2-7; 9 bases match TRBD1. The CDR3 sequence is 13 residues long. Germline V lookup: CDR1 SQVTM, CDR2 ANQGSEA. Unmatched junction bases numbered 10, after V lost 7 bases and J lost 6 bases. For the CDR3, the DNA is TGCAGCGCCTGGGGACAGGGTACGGGCGAGCAGTACTTC. It encodes CSAWGQGTGEQYF.

In DNA, the CDR3 is TGCGCCAGCAGCCAAGTAGCTAGCACTGAAGCTTTCTTT. Translation: CASSQVASTEAFF. The chain couples TRBV4-3 to TRBJ1-1; D is unclear. V lost 1 base and J 4 bases, leaving 7 bases between the germline ends. The germline CDR1 and CDR2 sequences are LGHNA and YSLEER. CDR3 length: 13 amino acids.

The CDR3 region is CASSSGQPAKNIQYF. Here the CDR3 DNA reads TGCGCCAGCAGCTCGGGACAGCCCGCCAAAAACATTCAGTACTTC. The rearrangement links TRBV5-1 to TRBJ2-4; 7 bases are a match to TRBD1. The V segment lost 3 bases and the J segment 1 base; nucleotides outside the gene matches: 4. Germline V gene sequence: CDR1 SGHRS, CDR2 YFSETQ. This CDR3 is 15 amino acids long. Based on the CDR3 plus reference TRBV5-1 and TRBJ2-4, the full variable domain is KAGVTQTPRYLIKTRGQQVTLSCSPISGHRSVSWYQQTPGQGLQFLFEYFSETQRNKGNFPGRFSGRQFSNSRSEMNVSTLELGDSALYLCASSSGQPAKNIQYFGAGTRLSVL.

This clone has a handful of counts. The chain has TRBV18 and TRBJ1-1; maybe TRBD1 (6 bases). The germline CDR1 and CDR2 sequences are KGHSH and LQKENI. The CDR3 extends over 15 amino acids. The V gene lost 4 bases and the J gene lost 10 bases, with 22 bases spanning the gap. In DNA form, the CDR3 reads TGTGCCAGCTCACTTCCCTGGAGAGGGGACATAGGAGCTTTCTTT. It codes for CASSLPWRGDIGAFF.

The rearrangement joins TRBV5-5 to TRBJ1-3; D may be TRBD1 (5 bases). Trimming removed 0 bases from V and 3 bases from J, with 13 bases in between. This CDR3 region has 16 residues. Germline V gives CDR1 SGHKS, CDR2 YYEKEE (reference sequence). In nucleotides, the CDR3 is TGTGCCAGCAGCTTGGTGCCAGAAGGGGTTGGAAACACCATATATTTT. It codes for CASSLVPEGVGNTIYF.

The chain uses TRBV11-3 and TRBJ2-3; TRBD2 agrees at 13 bases. CDR1 SGHNT and CDR2 YENEEA come from the germline V gene. Losses at the gene ends were 3 bases for V and 1 base for J; bases not matched to a gene: 4. The CDR3 contains 17 residues. CDR3 in DNA: TGTGCCAGCAGCTTTACTAGCGGGGGGGGAGGCACAGATACGCAGTATTTT. Residues: CASSFTSGGGGTDTQYF.

The chain is built from TRBV5-5 and TRBJ1-4; 9 bases are a match to TRBD1. CDR1 and CDR2 from the germline V gene are SGHKS and YYEKEE (reference sequence). Trimming took 0 bases from V and 8 from J; bases not matched to a gene: 8. The CDR3 runs 16 residues. Written as DNA, the CDR3 is TGTGCCAGCAGCTTGGGGGGCCACGACAGGGGGGAAAAACTGTTTTTT. Translated: CASSLGGHDRGEKLFF.

This clone has only a few counts. This chain joins TRBV18 and TRBJ1-1; the D is unclear. V lost 4 bases to trimming and J lost 3 bases, with 24 bases between them. Germline CDR1 KGHSH, CDR2 LQKENI. The CDR3 sequence is 18 residues long. As DNA, the CDR3 is TGTGCCAGCTCACTACAAGAAGGCCCGTCGACGGGTTACACTGAAGCTTTCTTT. This sequence encodes CASSLQEGPSTGYTEAFF.

This chain's CDR3 is CASSPQGRSTDTQYF. The CDR3 coding sequence is TGTGCCAGCAGCCCCCAGGGGCGAAGCACAGATACGCAGTATTTT. The chain recombines TRBV11-3 with TRBJ2-3; D might be TRBD1 (6 bases). The germline V gene has CDR1 SGHNT and CDR2 YENEEA. The V end lost 5 bases, the J end lost 0 bases, and 12 bases lay between the germline ends. The CDR3 contains 15 residues.

The rearrangement uses TRBV7-9 and TRBJ2-7; D possibly corresponds to TRBD1 (6 bases). The germline V gene encodes CDR1 SEHNR and CDR2 FQNEAQ (reference sequence). This CDR3 is 12 amino acids long. Trimming removed 1 base at V and 6 bases at J, with 7 bases between. The CDR3 here is CASSLDRVEQYF. CDR3 nucleotide sequence: TGTGCCAGCAGCTTAGACAGGGTCGAGCAGTACTTC.

The rearrangement links TRBV9 to TRBJ2-7, with a possible D match to TRBD2 (5 bases). This CDR3 region has 15 residues. Germline CDR1 SGDLS, CDR2 YYNGEE. The germline V and J ends were trimmed by 4 bases and 2 bases, with 16 bases remaining between them. The CDR3 sequence: CASSPRSSGAYEQYF. The CDR3 DNA reads as TGTGCCAGCAGCCCCCGTTCGAGCGGCGCCTACGAGCAGTACTTC.

The CDR3 DNA reads as TGCAGCGTTGAGGCTAGCCAGGATGAGCAGTTCTTC. It is translated as CSVEASQDEQFF. The gene calls are TRBV29-1 and TRBJ2-1; perhaps TRBD2 as D (5 bases). Germline loops: CDR1 SQVTM, CDR2 ANQGSEA. CDR3 length: 12 amino acids. The V end was cut by 3 bases, the J end by 8 bases, with 11 bases between.

CDR3 protein: CASSLGREGDEQYF. CDR3 DNA: TGTGCCAGCAGCTTGGGTCGGGAGGGCGACGAGCAGTACTTC. This chain links TRBV5-5 with TRBJ2-7; 8 bases align to TRBD2. The CDR3 loop spans 14 amino acids. The germline V gene has CDR1 SGHKS and CDR2 YYEKEE (reference sequence). V was clipped by 0 bases and J by 5 bases; unmatched bases: 4.

CDR3 region: CAWSSSNTIYF. CDR3 sequence (DNA): TGTGCCTGGAGTTCCTCGAACACCATATATTTT. The chain couples TRBV30 to TRBJ1-3; D gene uncertain. Germline CDR1 and CDR2: GTSNPN and SVGIG (reference sequence). V was trimmed by 2 bases and J by 7 bases, leaving 6 bases between them. The CDR3 loop spans 11 amino acids.

This chain uses TRBV4-1 with TRBJ2-7, with 8 bases fitting TRBD2. This CDR3 region has 13 residues. CDR1 and CDR2 from the germline V gene are MGHRA and YSYEKL. V shed 4 bases, J shed 4 bases, and the junction held 3 bases outside the gene matches. The CDR3 nucleotides read TGCGCCAGCAGCCGCGGACTAGCTTACGAGCAGTACTTC. Amino acids: CASSRGLAYEQYF.

This chain links TRBV4-2 with TRBJ2-7, with D possibly matching TRBD2 (6 bases). CDR1 and CDR2 (germline): LGHNA, YNFKEQ. Trimming took off 0 bases at V and 5 bases at J, with 11 bases between the two ends. The CDR3 runs to 14 residues. Here the CDR3 reads CASSQDGGSDEQYF. The CDR3 nucleotides read TGTGCCAGCAGCCAAGACGGAGGGAGCGACGAGCAGTACTTC.